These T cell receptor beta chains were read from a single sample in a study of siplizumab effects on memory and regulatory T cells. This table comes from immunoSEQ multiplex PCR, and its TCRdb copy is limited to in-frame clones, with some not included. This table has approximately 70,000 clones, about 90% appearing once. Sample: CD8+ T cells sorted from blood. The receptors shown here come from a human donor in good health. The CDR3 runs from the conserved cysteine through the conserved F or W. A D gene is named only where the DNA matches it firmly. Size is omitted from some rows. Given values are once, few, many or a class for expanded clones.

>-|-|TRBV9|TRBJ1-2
CASSPIQTEMGRSRYGYTF
TGTGCCAGCAGCCCAATACAGACGGAAATGGGGAGGAGCCGCTATGGCTACACCTTC
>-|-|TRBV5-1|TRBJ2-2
CASSPAPTSIYTGELFF
TGCGCCAGCAGCCCCGCCCCAACAAGTATCTACACCGGGGAGCTGTTTTTT
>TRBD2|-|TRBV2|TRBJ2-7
CASSEIAGLSYEQYF
TGTGCCAGCAGTGAAATAGCGGGGCTGTCCTACGAGCAGTACTTC
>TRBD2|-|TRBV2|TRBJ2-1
CASRPLAGVSYNEQFF
TGTGCCAGCAGACCCTTAGCGGGAGTGTCCTACAATGAGCAGTTCTTC
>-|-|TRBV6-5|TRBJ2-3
CASKDAFEADTQYF
TGTGCCAGCAAAGACGCCTTCGAGGCAGATACGCAGTATTTT
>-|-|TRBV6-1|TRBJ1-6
CASSELRNLIYNSPLHF
TGTGCCAGCAGTGAATTAAGGAATCTGATCTATAATTCACCCCTCCACTTT
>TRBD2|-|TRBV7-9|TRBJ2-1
CASRTSGSSYNEQFF
TGTGCCAGCAGGACTAGCGGGAGCTCCTACAATGAGCAGTTCTTC
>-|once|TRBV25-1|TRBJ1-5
CASSEYLNQPQHF
TGTGCCAGCAGTGAATATCTTAATCAGCCCCAGCATTTT
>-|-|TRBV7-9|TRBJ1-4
CASRPGITTNEKLFF
TGTGCCAGCAGACCAGGGATTACAACTAATGAAAAACTGTTTTTT
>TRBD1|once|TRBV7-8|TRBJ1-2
CASSLIPGQVYGYTF
TGTGCCAGCAGCCTCATCCCGGGACAGGTCTATGGCTACACCTTC
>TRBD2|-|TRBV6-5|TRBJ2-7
CASSWGGQGLYEQYF
TGTGCCAGCAGTTGGGGAGGGCAGGGTCTCTACGAGCAGTACTTC
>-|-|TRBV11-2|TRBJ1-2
CASSDFNRDTYGYTF
TGTGCCAGCAGCGATTTTAACCGGGACACCTATGGCTACACCTTC
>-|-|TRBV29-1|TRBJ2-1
CSVESSYNEQFF
TGCAGCGTTGAGAGCTCCTACAATGAGCAGTTCTTC
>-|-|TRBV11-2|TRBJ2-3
CASSLGLAEDTDTQYF
TGTGCCAGCAGCTTAGGGTTGGCGGAGGACACAGATACGCAGTATTTT
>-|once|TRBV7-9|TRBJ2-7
CASSAGRSRPHEQYF
TGTGCCAGCAGCGCCGGGCGTTCGCGCCCGCACGAGCAGTACTTC
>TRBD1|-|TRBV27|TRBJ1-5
CAHRGNQPQHF
TGTGCCCACAGGGGGAATCAGCCCCAGCATTTT
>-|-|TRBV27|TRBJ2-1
CASSLWYTENNEQFF
TGTGCCAGCAGTTTATGGTATACAGAGAACAATGAGCAGTTCTTC
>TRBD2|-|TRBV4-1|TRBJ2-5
CASSPIAGEETQYF
TGCGCCAGCAGCCCAATAGCGGGAGAAGAGACCCAGTACTTC